The clone carrying this TCR beta chain occurred a few times. The CDR3 runs to 14 residues. V was pared by 5 bases and J by 5 bases, with 18 bases between. The germline gives CDR1 DFQATT, CDR2 SNEGSKA (reference sequence). The record originates from a study of T-cell reconstitution after alpha-beta-depleted transplantation in children. Preparation of the TCRbeta library was carried out with unique molecular identifiers. TCRdb independently ran MiXCR on the PCR reads; one entry per CDR3 protein. The sample shows some 550,000 distinct CDR3 sequences, approximately 16% of them seen only once. V and J are TRBV20-1 and TRBJ2-5, with D perhaps TRBD1 (5 bases). Sequenced material: PBMCs from the stem cell graft donor, taken from the stem cell graft. This TCR came from a human donor who donated a stem cell graft to a child with acute lymphoblastic leukemia. The CDR3 DNA sequence: TGCAGTGCTTGCGTCCAGGGTTCTGGGGAGACCCAGTACTTC. This gives the protein CSACVQGSGETQYF.